This T cell receptor beta chain was identified in a study of blood T cell repertoires in COVID-19. Study overall: Samples of COVID-19 (acute and convalescent) were obtained from the United States, Italy and Spain. Nucleic acid was either cDNA or gDNA, and it came from T cells, B-cell-depleted T cells, or PBMCs.

Patients from Seattle were sampled longitudinally, starting during active infection. As handled by the study authors: Amplification of reference gene primers provided the estimated nucleated cell counts. Some clones are missing from TCRdb's copy, which holds only in-frame ones; the method was immunoSEQ multiplex PCR. From that table come the V and J calls and clone size; the DNA was used to work out D and trimming. This sample has 200,000 to 250,000 clones, with 75% to 85% found just once. This CDR3 is 14 amino acids long. Germline loops: CDR1 SQVTM, CDR2 ANQGSEA. V gave up 7 bases and J gave up 3 bases, with 16 bases separating them.

This sequence was found in a woman between 25 and 40 years old with COVID-19, enrolled during active disease. The chain is built from TRBV29-1 and TRBJ2-1, with D possibly matching TRBD1 (5 bases). The sequenced sample was peripheral blood. The CDR3, as DNA: TGCAGCGCCGACAAGGGGTCGAACTACAATGAGCAGTTCTTC. Amino acids: CSADKGSNYNEQFF.